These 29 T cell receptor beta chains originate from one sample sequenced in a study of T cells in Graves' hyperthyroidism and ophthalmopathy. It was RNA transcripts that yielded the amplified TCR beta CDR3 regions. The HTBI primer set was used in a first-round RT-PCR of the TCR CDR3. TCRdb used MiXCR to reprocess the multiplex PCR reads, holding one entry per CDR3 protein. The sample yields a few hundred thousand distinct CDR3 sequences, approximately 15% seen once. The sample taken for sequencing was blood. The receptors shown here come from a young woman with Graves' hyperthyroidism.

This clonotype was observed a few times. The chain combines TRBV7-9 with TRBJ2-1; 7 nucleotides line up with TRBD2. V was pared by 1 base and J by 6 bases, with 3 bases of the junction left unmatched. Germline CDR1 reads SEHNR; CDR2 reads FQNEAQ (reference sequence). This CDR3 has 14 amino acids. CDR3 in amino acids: CASSLGTSRNEQFF. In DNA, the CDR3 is TGTGCCAGCAGCTTAGGGACTAGTCGCAATGAGCAGTTCTTC.

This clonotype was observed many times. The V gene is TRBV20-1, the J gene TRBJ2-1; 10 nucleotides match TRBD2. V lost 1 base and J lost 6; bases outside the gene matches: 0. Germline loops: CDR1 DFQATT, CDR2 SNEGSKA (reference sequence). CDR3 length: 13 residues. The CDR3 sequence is CSARGTSGNEQFF. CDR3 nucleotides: TGCAGTGCTAGAGGGACTAGCGGCAATGAGCAGTTCTTC.

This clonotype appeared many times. CDR3 amino acids: CASGAYEQYF. CDR3 bases: TGTGCCAGCGGCGCCTACGAGCAGTACTTC. The chain links TRBV28 to TRBJ2-7; D remains unclear. V was clipped by 8 bases and J by 2 bases, with 4 bases between them. CDR1 is MDHEN and CDR2 is SYDVKM in the germline V gene. CDR3 length equals 10 residues.

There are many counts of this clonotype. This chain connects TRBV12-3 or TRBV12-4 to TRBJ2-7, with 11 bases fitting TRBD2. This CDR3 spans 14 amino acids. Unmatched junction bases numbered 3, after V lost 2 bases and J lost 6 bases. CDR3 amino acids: CASSLTSGRREQYF. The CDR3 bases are TGTGCCAGCAGTTTAACTAGCGGGAGACGCGAGCAGTACTTC.

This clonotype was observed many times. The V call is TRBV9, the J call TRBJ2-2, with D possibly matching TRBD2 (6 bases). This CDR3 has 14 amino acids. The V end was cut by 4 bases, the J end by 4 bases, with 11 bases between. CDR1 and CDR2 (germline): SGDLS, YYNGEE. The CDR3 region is CASSSPGGTGELFF. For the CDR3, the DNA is TGTGCCAGCAGCAGCCCCGGGGGCACCGGGGAGCTGTTTTTT.

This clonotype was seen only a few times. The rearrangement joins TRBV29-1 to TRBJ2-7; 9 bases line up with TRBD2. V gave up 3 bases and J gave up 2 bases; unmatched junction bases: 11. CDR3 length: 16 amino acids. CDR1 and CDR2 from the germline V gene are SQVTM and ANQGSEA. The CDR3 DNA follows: TGCAGCGTTGAGTATGTCCCGCGGGAGGGCCCCTACGAGCAGTACTTC. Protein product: CSVEYVPREGPYEQYF.

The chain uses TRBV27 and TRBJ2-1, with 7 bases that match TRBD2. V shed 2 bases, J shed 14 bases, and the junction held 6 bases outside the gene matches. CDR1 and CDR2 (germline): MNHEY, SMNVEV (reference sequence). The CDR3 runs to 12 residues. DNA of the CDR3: TGTGCCAGCAGTTTAGTTGGGGGGGAGGAGTTCTTC. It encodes CASSLVGGEEFF.

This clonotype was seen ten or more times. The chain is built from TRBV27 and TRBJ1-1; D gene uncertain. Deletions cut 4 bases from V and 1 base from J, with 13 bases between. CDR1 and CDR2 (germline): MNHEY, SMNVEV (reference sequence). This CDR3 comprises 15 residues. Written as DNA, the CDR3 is TGTGCCAGCAGTTCCTCTCCGGACGGGAACACTGAAGCTTTCTTT. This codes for CASSSSPDGNTEAFF.

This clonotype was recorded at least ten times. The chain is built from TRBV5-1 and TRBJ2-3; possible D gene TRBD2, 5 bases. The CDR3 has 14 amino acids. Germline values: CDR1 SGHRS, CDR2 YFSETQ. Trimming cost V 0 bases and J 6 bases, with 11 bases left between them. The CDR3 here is CASSLEAGADTQYF. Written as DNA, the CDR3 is TGCGCCAGCAGCTTGGAGGCGGGTGCGGATACGCAGTATTTT.

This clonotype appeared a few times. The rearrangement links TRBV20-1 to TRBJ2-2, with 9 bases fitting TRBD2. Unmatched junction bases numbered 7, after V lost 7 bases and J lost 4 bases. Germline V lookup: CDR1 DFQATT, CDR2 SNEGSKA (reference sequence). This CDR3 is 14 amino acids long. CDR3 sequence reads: CSVKTSGFTGELFF. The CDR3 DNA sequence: TGCAGTGTCAAGACTAGCGGATTCACCGGGGAGCTGTTTTTT.

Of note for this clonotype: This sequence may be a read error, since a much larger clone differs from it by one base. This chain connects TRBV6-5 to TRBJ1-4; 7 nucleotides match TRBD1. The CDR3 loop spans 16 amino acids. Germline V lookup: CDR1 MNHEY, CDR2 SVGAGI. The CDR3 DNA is TGTGTCAGCAGTTACTCCCCCGGGACAGAGAATGAAAAACTGTTTTTT. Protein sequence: CVSSYSPGTENEKLFF.

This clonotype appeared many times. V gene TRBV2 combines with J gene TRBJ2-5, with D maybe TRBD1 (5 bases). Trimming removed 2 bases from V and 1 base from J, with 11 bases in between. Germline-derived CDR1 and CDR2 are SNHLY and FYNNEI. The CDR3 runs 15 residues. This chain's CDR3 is CASSELGHLQETQYF. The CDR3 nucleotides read TGTGCCAGCAGTGAACTAGGACACCTCCAAGAGACCCAGTACTTC.

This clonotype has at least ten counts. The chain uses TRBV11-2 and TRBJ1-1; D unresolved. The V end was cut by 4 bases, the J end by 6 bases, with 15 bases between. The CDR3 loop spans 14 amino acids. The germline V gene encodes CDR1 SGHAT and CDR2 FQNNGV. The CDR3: CASSSQMGRSEAFF. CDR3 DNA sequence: TGTGCCAGCAGCTCCCAGATGGGAAGATCTGAAGCTTTCTTT. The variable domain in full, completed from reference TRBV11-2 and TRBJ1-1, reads EAGVAQSPRYKIIEKRQSVAFWCNPISGHATLYWYQQILGQGPKLLIQFQNNGVVDDSQLPKDRFSAERLKGVDSTLKIQPAKLEDSAVYLCASSSQMGRSEAFFGQGTRLTVV.

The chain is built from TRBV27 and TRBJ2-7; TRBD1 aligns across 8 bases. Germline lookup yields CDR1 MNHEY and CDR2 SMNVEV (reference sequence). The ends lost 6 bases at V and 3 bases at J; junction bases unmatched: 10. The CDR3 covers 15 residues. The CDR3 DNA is TGTGCCAGCAGACAAATAGGACAGGGTTTCTACGAGCAGTACTTC. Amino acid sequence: CASRQIGQGFYEQYF.

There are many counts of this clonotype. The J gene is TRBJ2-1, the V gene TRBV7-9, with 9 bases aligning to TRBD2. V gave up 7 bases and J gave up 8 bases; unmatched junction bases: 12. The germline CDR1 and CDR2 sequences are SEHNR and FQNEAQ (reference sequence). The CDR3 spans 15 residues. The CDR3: CASIYGAGGPDEQFF. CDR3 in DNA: TGTGCCAGCATCTACGGGGCGGGAGGGCCGGATGAGCAGTTCTTC.

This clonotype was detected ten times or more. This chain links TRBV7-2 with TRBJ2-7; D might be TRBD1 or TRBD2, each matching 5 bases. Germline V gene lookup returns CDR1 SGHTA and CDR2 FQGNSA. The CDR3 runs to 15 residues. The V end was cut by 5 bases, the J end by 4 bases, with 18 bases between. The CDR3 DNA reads TGTGCCAGCAGCGCTCAATTGGGGACGCCATACGAGCAGTACTTC. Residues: CASSAQLGTPYEQYF.

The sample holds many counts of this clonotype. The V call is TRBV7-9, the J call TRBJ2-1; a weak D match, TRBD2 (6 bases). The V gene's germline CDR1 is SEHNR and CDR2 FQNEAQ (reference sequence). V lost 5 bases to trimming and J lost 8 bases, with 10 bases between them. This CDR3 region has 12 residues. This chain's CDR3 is CASSLGGYEQFF. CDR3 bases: TGTGCCAGCAGCCTCGGGGGATATGAGCAGTTCTTC.

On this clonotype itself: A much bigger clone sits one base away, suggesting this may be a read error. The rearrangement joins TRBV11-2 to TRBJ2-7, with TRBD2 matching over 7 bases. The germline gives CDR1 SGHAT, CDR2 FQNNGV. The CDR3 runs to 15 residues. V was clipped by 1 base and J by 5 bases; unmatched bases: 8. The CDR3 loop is CASSLVLLRENEQYF. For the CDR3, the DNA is TGTGCCAGCAGCTTAGTTCTTTTGCGGGAGAACGAGCAGTACTTC.

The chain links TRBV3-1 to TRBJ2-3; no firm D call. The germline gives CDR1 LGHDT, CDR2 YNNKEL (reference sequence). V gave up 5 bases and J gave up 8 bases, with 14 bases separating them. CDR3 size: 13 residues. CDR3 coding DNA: TGTGCCAGCAGCTCCCTACGCATCGCTACGCAGTATTTT. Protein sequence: CASSSLRIATQYF.

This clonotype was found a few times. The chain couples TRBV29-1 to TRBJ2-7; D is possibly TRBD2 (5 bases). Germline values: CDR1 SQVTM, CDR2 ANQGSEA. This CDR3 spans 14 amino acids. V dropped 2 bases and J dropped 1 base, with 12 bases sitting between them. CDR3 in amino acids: CSVELGGPSYEQYF. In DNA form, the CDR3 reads TGCAGCGTTGAACTGGGCGGGCCTTCCTACGAGCAGTACTTC.

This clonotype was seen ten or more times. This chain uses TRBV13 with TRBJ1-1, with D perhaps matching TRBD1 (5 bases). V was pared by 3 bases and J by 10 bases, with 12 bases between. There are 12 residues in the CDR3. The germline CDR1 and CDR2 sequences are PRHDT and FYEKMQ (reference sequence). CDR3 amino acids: CASSLFPGGAFF. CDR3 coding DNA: TGTGCCAGCAGCTTGTTCCCCGGGGGAGCTTTCTTT.

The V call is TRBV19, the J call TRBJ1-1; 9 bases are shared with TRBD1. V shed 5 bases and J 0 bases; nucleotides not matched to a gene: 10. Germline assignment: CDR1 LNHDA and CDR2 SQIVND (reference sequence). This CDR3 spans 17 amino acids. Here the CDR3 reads CASSGPGTGPLNTEAFF. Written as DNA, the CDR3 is TGTGCCAGTAGTGGACCCGGGACAGGGCCCTTGAACACTGAAGCTTTCTTT.

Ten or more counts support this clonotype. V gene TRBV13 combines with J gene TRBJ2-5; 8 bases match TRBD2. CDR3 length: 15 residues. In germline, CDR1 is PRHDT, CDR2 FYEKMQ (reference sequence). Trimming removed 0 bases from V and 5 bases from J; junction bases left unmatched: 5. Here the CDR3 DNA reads TGTGCCAGCAGCTTAGGACCGGGAGGGCCGGAGACCCAGTACTTC. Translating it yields CASSLGPGGPETQYF.

For the CDR3, the DNA is TGTGCCAGCACGTTCGGGGACGAGCAGTACTTC. This translates into CASTFGDEQYF. V gene TRBV6-1 combines with J gene TRBJ2-7, with a tentative D call TRBD2 (5 bases). The ends were cut back, 7 bases at V and 5 bases at J, with 9 bases in the middle. In germline, CDR1 is MNHNS, CDR2 SASEGT. CDR3 length equals 11 residues.

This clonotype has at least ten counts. DNA of the CDR3: TGTGCCAGCAGCCAGGGACAGGGATACTACGAGCAGTACTTC. Its translation: CASSQGQGYYEQYF. This chain connects TRBV13 to TRBJ2-7; 9 nucleotides align to TRBD1. This CDR3 has 14 residues. Trimming cost V 5 bases and J 3 bases; bases outside gene matches: 5. Germline V lookup: CDR1 PRHDT, CDR2 FYEKMQ (reference sequence).

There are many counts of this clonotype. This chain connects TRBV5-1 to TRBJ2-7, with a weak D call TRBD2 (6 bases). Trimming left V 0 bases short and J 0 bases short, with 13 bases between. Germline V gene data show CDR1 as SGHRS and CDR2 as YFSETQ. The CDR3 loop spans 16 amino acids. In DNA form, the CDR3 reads TGCGCCAGCAGCTTGGAAGTTAGCGGAACCTCCTACGAGCAGTACTTC. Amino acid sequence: CASSLEVSGTSYEQYF.

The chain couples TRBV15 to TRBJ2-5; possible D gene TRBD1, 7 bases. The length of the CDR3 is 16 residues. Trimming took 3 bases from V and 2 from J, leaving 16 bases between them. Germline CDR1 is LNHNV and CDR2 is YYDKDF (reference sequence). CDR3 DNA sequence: TGTGCCACCAGCAGGGACTCAGGGGGGAAACAAGAGACCCAGTACTTC. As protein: CATSRDSGGKQETQYF.

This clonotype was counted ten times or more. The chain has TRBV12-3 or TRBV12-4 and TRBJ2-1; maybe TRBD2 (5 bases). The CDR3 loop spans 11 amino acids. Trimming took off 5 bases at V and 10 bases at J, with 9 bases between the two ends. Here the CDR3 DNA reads TGTGCCAGCAGTCCGTTAGCGGAGCAGTTCTTC. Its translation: CASSPLAEQFF.

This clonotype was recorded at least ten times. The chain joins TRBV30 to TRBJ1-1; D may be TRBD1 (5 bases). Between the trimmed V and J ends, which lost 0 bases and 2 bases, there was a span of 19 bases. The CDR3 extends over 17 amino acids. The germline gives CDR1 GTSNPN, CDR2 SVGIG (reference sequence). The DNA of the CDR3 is TGTGCCTGGAGTGTTCTGTTCGTGGGACGCAGAAACACTGAAGCTTTCTTT. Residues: CAWSVLFVGRRNTEAFF.